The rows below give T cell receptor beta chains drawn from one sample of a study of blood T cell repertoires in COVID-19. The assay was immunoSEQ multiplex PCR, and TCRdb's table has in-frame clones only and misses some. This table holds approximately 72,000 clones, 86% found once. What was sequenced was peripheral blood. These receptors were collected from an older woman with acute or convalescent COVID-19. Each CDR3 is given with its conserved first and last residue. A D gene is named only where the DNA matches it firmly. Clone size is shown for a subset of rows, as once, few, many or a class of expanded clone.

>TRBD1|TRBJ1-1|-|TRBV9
TGTGCCAGCAGCGTAGGTGGGACAGGGGACCCCCTTGAAGCTTTCTTT
CASSVGGTGDPLEAFF
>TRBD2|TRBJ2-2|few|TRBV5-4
TGTGCCAGCAGCTTGAATGTTCTAGCGGCGGCGGGGGAGCTGTTTTTT
CASSLNVLAAAGELFF
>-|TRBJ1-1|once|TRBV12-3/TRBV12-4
TGTGCCAGCAGTTTCTCGGGGGGCACTGAAGCTTTCTTT
CASSFSGGTEAFF
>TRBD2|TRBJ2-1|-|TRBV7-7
TGTGCCAGCAGCCCAGGGACTAGCGGGAGCTCCTACAATGAGCAGTTCTTC
CASSPGTSGSSYNEQFF
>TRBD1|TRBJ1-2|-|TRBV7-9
TGTGCCAGCAGCCCAACGACAGGGGGTGGCTACACCTTC
CASSPTTGGGYTF
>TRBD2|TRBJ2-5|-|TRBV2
TGTGCCAGCAGTGGTGGCGGGGGGTACTTCCAAGAGACCCAGTACTTC
CASSGGGGYFQETQYF
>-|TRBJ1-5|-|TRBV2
TGTGCCAGCAGTGAAGAAGCCGCCAGCAATCAGCCCCAGCATTTT
CASSEEAASNQPQHF
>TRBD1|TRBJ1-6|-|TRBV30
TGTGCCTGGAGTCAGAACAGGGGGCCCTCCCGCCCCCTCCACTTT
CAWSQNRGPSRPLHF
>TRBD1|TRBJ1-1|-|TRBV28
TGTGCCAGCAGTTTAGGACAGGCCGGGGCTGAAGCTTTCTTT
CASSLGQAGAEAFF
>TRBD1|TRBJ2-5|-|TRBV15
TGTGCCACCAGCAGAGTTCGACAGGGGAGAGAGGAGACCCAGTACTTC
CATSRVRQGREETQYF
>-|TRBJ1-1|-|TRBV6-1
TGTGCCAGCAGTGAAGCTGGCAGGAACACTGAAGCTTTCTTT
CASSEAGRNTEAFF
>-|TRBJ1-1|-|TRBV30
TGTGCCTGGGCGACAGGTGCGAACACTGAAGCTTTCTTT
CAWATGANTEAFF
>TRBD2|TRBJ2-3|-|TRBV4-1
TGCGCCAGCAGCCAAGACCTAGCGGGGGGATACACAGATACGCAGTATTTT
CASSQDLAGGYTDTQYF
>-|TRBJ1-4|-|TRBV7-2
TGTGCCAGCAGCCCCGTGGGGGGTAGGAGTGAAAAACTGTTTTTT
CASSPVGGRSEKLFF
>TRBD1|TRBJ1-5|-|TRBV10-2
TGCGCCAGCGGGGGGGGGACAGGGGCGAGCAATCAGCCCCAGCATTTT
CASGGGTGASNQPQHF
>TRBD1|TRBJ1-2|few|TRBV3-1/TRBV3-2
TGTGCCAGCAGCCAAGACAGGGGGGTTGGAGGCTACACCTTC
CASSQDRGVGGYTF
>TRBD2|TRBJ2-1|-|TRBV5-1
TGCGCCAGCAGTCCCACGCCACTAGCGGGGGACAATGAGCAGTTCTTC
CASSPTPLAGDNEQFF
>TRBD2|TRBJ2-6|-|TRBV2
TGTGCCAGCAGTGACCAAGCGGGGGCCACCTCTGGGGCCAACGTCCTGACTTTC
CASSDQAGATSGANVLTF
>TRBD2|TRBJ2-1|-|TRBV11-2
TGTGCCAGCAGCTTAAGGGGGCTAGCGGGGGCGGTCGACAATGAGCAGTTCTTC
CASSLRGLAGAVDNEQFF
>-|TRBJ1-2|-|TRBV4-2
TGTGCCAGCAGCCAAGATCTCGGTTCTGGCTACACCTTC
CASSQDLGSGYTF
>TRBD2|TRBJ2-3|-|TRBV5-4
TGTGCCAGCAGCCGCGAACTAGCGGGGGGGCCAGATACGCAGTATTTT
CASSRELAGGPDTQYF
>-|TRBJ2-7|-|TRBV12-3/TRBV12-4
TGTGCCAGCAGTTTTGGCGGCCACGTGAAGCAGTACTTC
CASSFGGHVKQYF
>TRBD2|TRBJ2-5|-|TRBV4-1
TGCGCCAGCAGCCTCCGCCGAGCTAGCGGGGAAGAGACCCAGTACTTC
CASSLRRASGEETQYF
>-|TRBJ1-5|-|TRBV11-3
TGTGCCAGCAGCTTCCGGGACAAGCCGTTCGTCGGCAATCAGCCCCAGCATTTT
CASSFRDKPFVGNQPQHF
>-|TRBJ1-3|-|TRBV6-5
TGTGCCATCCCTAGGAGAGGGATTAGAAACACCATATATTTT
CAIPRRGIRNTIYF
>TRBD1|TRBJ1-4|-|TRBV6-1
TGTGCCAGCAGTGGGCTGGGACAGGGAGTTCGAGACGGTGAAAAACTGTTTTTT
CASSGLGQGVRDGEKLFF
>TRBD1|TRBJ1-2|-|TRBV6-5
TGTGCCAGTAAGCGGACAGGGGGTGGCGGCTACACCTTC
CASKRTGGGGYTF
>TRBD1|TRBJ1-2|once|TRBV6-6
TGTGCCAGCAGTCGAACCTTAACAGGGGGCTCGGGTGGCTACACCTTC
CASSRTLTGGSGGYTF
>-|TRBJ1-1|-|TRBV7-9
TGTGCCAGCAGCTTGGCGACTAACACTGAAGCTTTCTTT
CASSLATNTEAFF